This passage covers 24 T cell receptor beta chains from one sample sequenced in a study of memory B cells and T cells in multiple sclerosis. These TCRs' antigens remain unknown. Stimulus-free culture yielded autoproliferating CFSE-dim and non-proliferating CFSE-high T cells, each sequenced separately. Pooled replicate wells came from about 50 million CFSE-labeled PBMCs cultured less than eight days without stimulus. Only in-frame clones appear in the TCRdb table, and some are missing; sequencing was by immunoSEQ multiplex PCR. The sample records 40,000 to 50,000 clones, roughly 87% being singletons. What was sequenced was PBMCs from blood kept in culture. The receptor source for this set is a human donor with multiple sclerosis.

The chain joins TRBV5-1 to TRBJ1-4, with unresolved D. Germline-derived CDR1 and CDR2 are SGHRS and YFSETQ. Trimming took 1 base from V and 4 from J, leaving 17 bases between them. The CDR3 runs 17 residues. The CDR3 DNA sequence: TGCGCCAGCAGCTTGAACCCCCTAGGGTTGGGTAATGAAAAACTGTTTTTT. The encoded protein is CASSLNPLGLGNEKLFF.

This chain links TRBV2 with TRBJ2-2; D is possibly TRBD1 (6 bases). The CDR3 length is 16 residues. Trimming shortened V by 6 bases and J by 0 bases, and 14 bases separated the two germline ends. Germline V gene data show CDR1 as SNHLY and CDR2 as FYNNEI. Here the CDR3 DNA reads TGTGCCAGCAGGGCACCTCGGGACACGAACACCGGGGAGCTGTTTTTT. Encoded protein: CASRAPRDTNTGELFF.

The chain links TRBV30 to TRBJ1-2, with TRBD1 identical over 8 bases. Germline CDR1 and CDR2: GTSNPN and SVGIG (reference sequence). The CDR3 sequence is 13 residues long. The V segment lost 2 bases and the J segment 7 bases; nucleotides outside the gene matches: 6. CDR3 sequence reads: CAWSLGQGTGYTF. CDR3 DNA sequence: TGTGCCTGGAGTCTCGGACAGGGAACTGGCTACACCTTC.

This rearrangement joins TRBV6-6 to TRBJ2-2, with D tentatively TRBD1 or TRBD2 (5 bases each). The CDR3 covers 15 residues. V gave up 5 bases and J gave up 5 bases, with 15 bases separating them. Germline CDR1 MNHNY, CDR2 SVGAGI (reference sequence). CDR3 sequence (DNA): TGTGCCAGCAGTACTCAGGGAGTCGGAACCGGGGAGCTGTTTTTT. Translated: CASSTQGVGTGELFF.

The genes are TRBV27 and TRBJ1-6; no clear D. Germline assignment: CDR1 MNHEY and CDR2 SMNVEV (reference sequence). This CDR3 comprises 14 residues. Trimming took off 2 bases at V and 4 bases at J, with 6 bases between the two ends. CDR3 amino acids: CASSLEGYNSPLHF. Written as DNA, the CDR3 is TGTGCCAGCAGTTTAGAGGGATATAATTCACCCCTCCACTTT.

The rearrangement joins TRBV6-1 to TRBJ1-1, with 8 bases aligning to TRBD1. CDR1 and CDR2 (germline): MNHNS, SASEGT. V lost 6 bases to trimming and J lost 10 bases; unmatched junction nucleotides: 7. This CDR3 has 12 residues. This CDR3 is CASSLRGPGAFF. DNA for the CDR3: TGTGCCAGCAGCCTCAGGGGGCCGGGAGCTTTCTTT.

The gene calls are TRBV30 and TRBJ2-2; 7 bases match TRBD2. This CDR3 comprises 14 residues. Looked up from germline, CDR1 is GTSNPN and CDR2 is SVGIG (reference sequence). The J segment lost 2 bases and the V segment lost 5 bases, leaving 5 bases of the junction unmatched. CDR3 in amino acids: CAWAMGLNTGELFF. The CDR3 DNA sequence: TGTGCCTGGGCCATGGGACTAAACACCGGGGAGCTGTTTTTT.

The chain recombines TRBV10-3 with TRBJ2-7, with 7 bases fitting TRBD1. The CDR3 runs 15 residues. The germline gives CDR1 ENHRY, CDR2 SYGVKD. The V and J ends lost 10 bases and 6 bases, in that order; junction bases with no gene match: 18. The CDR3 protein is CATEATGFGIGEQYF. The CDR3, as DNA: TGTGCCACCGAAGCGACAGGGTTCGGTATTGGCGAGCAGTACTTC.

The V gene is TRBV29-1, the J gene TRBJ2-1; D may correspond to TRBD1 or TRBD2 (6 bases each). V was pared by 3 bases and J by 2 bases, with 17 bases between. Germline CDR1 and CDR2: SQVTM and ANQGSEA. The CDR3 consists of 16 residues. CDR3 sequence reads: CSVDGPGALPYNEQFF. CDR3 nucleotides: TGCAGCGTTGATGGTCCGGGGGCGCTCCCCTACAATGAGCAGTTCTTC.

The chain has TRBV4-1 and TRBJ1-5; D gene unclear. V lost 1 base and J 4 bases, leaving 14 bases between the germline ends. The CDR3 covers 16 residues. Germline V gene sequence: CDR1 MGHRA, CDR2 YSYEKL. The CDR3 protein is CASSQGTTDSNQPQHF. As DNA, the CDR3 is TGCGCCAGCAGCCAAGGAACTACGGATTCTAATCAGCCCCAGCATTTT.

The V and J genes are TRBV30 and TRBJ1-5; D possibly corresponds to TRBD1 (5 bases). Germline V gene data show CDR1 as GTSNPN and CDR2 as SVGIG (reference sequence). This CDR3 is built from 16 residues. Trimming cost V 2 bases and J 2 bases, with 16 bases left between them. The DNA for the CDR3 is TGTGCCTGGAGTCTAGGGGTGGGCAGAGGCAATCAGCCCCAGCATTTT. The encoded protein is CAWSLGVGRGNQPQHF.

This chain joins TRBV6-5 and TRBJ2-7; 7 bases agree with TRBD2. The J segment lost 4 bases and the V segment lost 6 bases, leaving 12 bases of the junction unmatched. Germline V gene sequence: CDR1 MNHEY, CDR2 SVGAGI. The CDR3 is made up of 15 amino acids. The CDR3 sequence: CASSPYRGDSYEQYF. The DNA for the CDR3 is TGTGCCAGCAGCCCCTATCGGGGGGATTCGTACGAGCAGTACTTC.

CDR3 in DNA: TGTGCCACTCAAGCCCGGCCAGGCTTCAGTGAAGCTTTCTTT. Its translation is CATQARPGFSEAFF. The gene calls are TRBV19 and TRBJ1-1; no definite D call. This CDR3 region has 14 residues. Trimming cost V 10 bases and J 7 bases, with 22 bases left between them. In germline, CDR1 is LNHDA, CDR2 SQIVND (reference sequence).

The rearrangement uses TRBV18 and TRBJ1-3, with unresolved D. The CDR3 totals 16 residues. The germline gives CDR1 KGHSH, CDR2 LQKENI. Trimming took off 3 bases at V and 0 bases at J, with 12 bases between the two ends. The CDR3 sequence: CASSPLVQTSGNTIYF. CDR3 sequence (DNA): TGTGCCAGCTCACCCCTCGTCCAGACCTCTGGAAACACCATATATTTT.

V usage is TRBV18 and J usage is TRBJ1-1, with TRBD1 as a possible D gene (5 bases). This CDR3 has 13 residues. V lost 5 bases and J 5 bases, leaving 12 bases between the germline ends. In germline, CDR1 is KGHSH, CDR2 LQKENI. The CDR3 DNA is TGTGCCAGCTCATCACGGGAGGGGACTGAAGCTTTCTTT. This translates into CASSSREGTEAFF.

The chain couples TRBV7-8 to TRBJ1-2; no clear D. CDR1 is SGHVS, CDR2 FQNEAQ, per germline. CDR3 size: 13 residues. V shed 7 bases and J shed 8 bases, with 17 bases lying between them. In nucleotides, the CDR3 is TGTGCCAGCACTCTTCACTGGGAAGGGGGCTACACCTTC. It yields the protein CASTLHWEGGYTF.

V and J are TRBV7-6 and TRBJ1-5; maybe TRBD1 (5 bases). Between the trimmed V and J ends, which lost 3 bases and 0 bases, there was a span of 6 bases. Germline V gene sequence: CDR1 SGHVS, CDR2 FNYEAQ. This CDR3 has 14 residues. CDR3 bases: TGTGCCAGCAGCTTGGACATTAGCAATCAGCCCCAGCATTTT. Encoded protein: CASSLDISNQPQHF.

The V call is TRBV18, the J call TRBJ1-1; D is unclear. The CDR3 runs 12 residues. Deletions cut 3 bases from V and 11 bases from J, with 13 bases between. Germline CDR1 reads KGHSH; CDR2 reads LQKENI. Here the CDR3 DNA reads TGTGCCAGCTCACCTCAGCGCGACGGGGCTTTCTTT. Amino acids: CASSPQRDGAFF.

This clone was seen only once. V gene TRBV4-1 combines with J gene TRBJ1-2; D is unresolved. Trimming took off 4 bases at V and 7 bases at J, with 19 bases between the two ends. The CDR3 is 15 amino acids. Germline V gene lookup returns CDR1 MGHRA and CDR2 YSYEKL. DNA for the CDR3: TGCGCCAGCAGCCCGCAGATCACCAACTCGGGTGGCTACACCTTC. The encoded protein is CASSPQITNSGGYTF.

The J gene is TRBJ1-5, the V gene TRBV19, with D possibly TRBD1 on 5 matching bases. V gave up 2 bases and J gave up 1 base, with 9 bases separating them. CDR1 and CDR2 (germline): LNHDA, SQIVND (reference sequence). There are 15 residues in the CDR3. CDR3 DNA: TGTGCCAGTAGTATACAGGGCGGGAGCAATCAGCCCCAGCATTTT. It translates to CASSIQGGSNQPQHF.

This clone has only one observation. The chain uses TRBV4-1 and TRBJ1-1; 8 positions match TRBD1. The J segment lost 4 bases and the V segment lost 1 base, leaving 2 bases of the junction unmatched. Germline lookup yields CDR1 MGHRA and CDR2 YSYEKL. The CDR3 sequence is 14 residues long. CDR3 protein: CASSQAGGVTEAFF. The CDR3, as DNA: TGCGCCAGCAGCCAAGCAGGGGGCGTCACTGAAGCTTTCTTT.

V is TRBV5-1 and J is TRBJ1-4; a weak D match, TRBD1 (5 bases). The V end was cut by 2 bases, the J end by 8 bases, with 16 bases between. This CDR3 has 15 residues. The germline V gene encodes CDR1 SGHRS and CDR2 YFSETQ. The DNA of the CDR3 is TGCGCCAGCAGCTTACTTGGGACCTCGGAGGAAAAACTGTTTTTT. This codes for CASSLLGTSEEKLFF.

This chain connects TRBV30 to TRBJ1-1; TRBD1 agrees at 7 bases. CDR1 and CDR2 from the germline V gene are GTSNPN and SVGIG (reference sequence). The CDR3 runs to 12 residues. V lost 8 bases and J lost 1; bases outside the gene matches: 4. As DNA, the CDR3 is TGTGCCGCACAGGGGAAGAACACTGAAGCTTTCTTT. Protein product: CAAQGKNTEAFF.

This clone was seen more than once but under ten times. J is TRBJ2-3 and V is TRBV14; no reliable D call. Trimming stripped 3 bases from V and 0 bases from J, with 7 bases between. The CDR3 has 14 amino acids. Germline V CDR1 and CDR2: SGHDN, FVKESK. This chain's CDR3 is CASSHSPSTDTQYF. In DNA, the CDR3 is TGTGCCAGCAGCCACTCTCCTAGCACAGATACGCAGTATTTT.